The 21 T cell receptor beta chains below all came from one sample that was sequenced in a study of blood T cell repertoires in COVID-19. Produced via immunoSEQ multiplex PCR; TCRdb's table is partial and in-frame only. The repertoire holds about 240,000 clones, with around 88% as singletons. Sequenced sample: peripheral blood. These receptors came from an older man with acute or convalescent COVID-19.

The V call is TRBV5-1, the J call TRBJ1-3; 7 bases line up with TRBD1. V trimming: 5 bases; J trimming: 2 bases; junction bases outside the gene matches: 7. The CDR3 spans 15 residues. Per germline, CDR1 SGHRS and CDR2 YFSETQ. The CDR3 spells CASRRTGEPGNTIYF. As DNA, the CDR3 is TGCGCCAGCAGACGAACAGGGGAACCTGGAAACACCATATATTTT.

The chain recombines TRBV21-1 with TRBJ1-2; the D segment call TRBD1 is taken from the table without a DNA check. TRBV21-1 is shown as a pseudogene. The CDR3 has 14 residues. CDR3 coding DNA: TGTGCCAGCAGCGCCCGGACAGGGAACTATGGCTACACCTTC. It translates to CASSARTGNYGYTF.

This chain's CDR3 is CASSLGIGQVDYGYTF. The CDR3 DNA reads TGTGCCAGCAGCTTAGGGATCGGACAGGTAGACTATGGCTACACCTTC. The gene calls are TRBV7-9 and TRBJ1-2; 7 nucleotides agree with TRBD1. The CDR3 spans 16 residues. Germline lookup yields CDR1 SEHNR and CDR2 FQNEAQ (reference sequence). V gave up 1 base and J gave up 3 bases; unmatched junction bases: 8.

This clone has more than one count but fewer than ten. The CDR3 sequence is CASSSYRTSSSYNSPLHF. In DNA form, the CDR3 reads TGTGCCAGCAGCTCCTACAGGACCTCAAGCTCCTATAATTCACCCCTCCACTTT. The chain joins TRBV5-6 to TRBJ1-6, with D maybe TRBD1 (5 bases). The length of the CDR3 is 18 residues. The germline V and J ends were trimmed by 3 bases and 0 bases, with 16 bases remaining between them. Germline CDR1 SGHDT, CDR2 YYEEEE.

The rearrangement links TRBV3-1 (or the pseudogene TRBV3-2) to TRBJ1-1; 9 nucleotides align to TRBD1. The CDR3 consists of 13 residues. V was pared by 4 bases and J by 6 bases, with 3 bases of the junction left unmatched. Germline loops: CDR1 LGHDT, CDR2 YNNKEL (reference sequence). The CDR3: CASSPGQGAEAFF. In DNA, the CDR3 is TGTGCCAGCAGCCCGGGACAGGGAGCTGAAGCTTTCTTT.

The rearrangement uses TRBV27 and TRBJ2-7; D gene unclear. CDR1 is MNHEY, CDR2 SMNVEV, per germline (reference sequence). V was pared by 5 bases and J by 0 bases, with 17 bases between. This CDR3 region has 16 residues. This CDR3 reads CASSRVAGHISYEQYF. CDR3 coding DNA: TGTGCCAGCAGTCGAGTGGCAGGCCATATCTCCTACGAGCAGTACTTC.

The chain carries TRBV18 and TRBJ1-2; 8 nucleotides agree with TRBD1. V lost 3 bases and J lost 1; bases outside the gene matches: 7. CDR3 length equals 16 residues. Germline V gene sequence: CDR1 KGHSH, CDR2 LQKENI. The CDR3 protein is CASSPPAGGVNYGYTF. As DNA, the CDR3 is TGTGCCAGCTCACCTCCCGCAGGGGGCGTTAACTATGGCTACACCTTC.

The chain couples TRBV3-1 (or the pseudogene TRBV3-2) to TRBJ1-2; D is uncertain. The CDR3 is made up of 11 amino acids. The V gene lost 1 base and the J gene lost 8 bases, with 5 bases spanning the gap. CDR1 and CDR2 from the germline V gene are LGHDT and YNNKEL (reference sequence). The CDR3 DNA is TGTGCCAGCAGCCAAGCCCTAGGCTACACCTTC. Amino acid sequence: CASSQALGYTF.

This clone showed up just a few times. V gene TRBV19 combines with J gene TRBJ1-4, with D hard to call. Trimming removed 4 bases at V and 4 bases at J, with 10 bases between. This CDR3 has 14 amino acids. Per germline, CDR1 LNHDA and CDR2 SQIVND (reference sequence). The chain's CDR3 is CASSKRASNEKLFF. The CDR3 nucleotides are TGTGCCAGTAGTAAGAGGGCCAGTAATGAAAAACTGTTTTTT. The full variable domain, its missing parts supplied by reference TRBV19 and TRBJ1-4, is DGGITQSPKYLFRKEGQNVTLSCEQNLNHDAMYWYRQDPGQGLRLIYYSQIVNDFQKGDIAEGYSVSREKKESFPLTVTSAQKNPTAFYLCASSKRASNEKLFFGSGTQLSVL.

This clone was counted a single time. The V and J genes are TRBV19 and TRBJ1-1, with unresolved D. V dropped 0 bases and J dropped 5 bases, with 10 bases sitting between them. Germline V gene lookup returns CDR1 LNHDA and CDR2 SQIVND (reference sequence). The length of the CDR3 is 14 residues. CDR3 DNA sequence: TGTGCCAGTAGTATAGACGGGATGTGGACTGAAGCTTTCTTT. Translation: CASSIDGMWTEAFF.

The chain combines TRBV4-1 with TRBJ1-2; the D is unclear. The CDR3 has 14 amino acids. V lost 0 bases and J 5 bases, leaving 10 bases between the germline ends. Germline V gene lookup returns CDR1 MGHRA and CDR2 YSYEKL. CDR3 sequence: CASSQDRGFYGYTF. In DNA form, the CDR3 reads TGCGCCAGCAGCCAAGATCGGGGTTTTTATGGCTACACCTTC.

J is TRBJ1-1 and V is TRBV11-1, with D possibly matching TRBD1 (6 bases). V was cut by 6 bases and J by 4 bases, with 18 bases left in between. Germline V CDR1 and CDR2: SGHAT, FQDESV (reference sequence). The CDR3 is 15 residues long. CDR3 loop: CASRSSRGSFTEAFF. CDR3 bases: TGTGCCAGCAGGTCTTCCAGGGGCTCTTTCACTGAAGCTTTCTTT.

The gene calls are TRBV3-1 (or the pseudogene TRBV3-2) and TRBJ1-3; TRBD1 might be the D (6 bases). V gave up 4 bases and J gave up 4 bases, with 14 bases separating them. Germline V gives CDR1 LGHDT, CDR2 YNNKEL (reference sequence). This CDR3 comprises 15 residues. The CDR3 here is CASSRFTGTGNTIYF. The CDR3 bases are TGTGCCAGCAGCCGTTTTACAGGGACCGGAAACACCATATATTTT.

The J gene is TRBJ1-4, the V gene TRBV28, with D tentatively TRBD1 (6 bases). The germline V and J ends were trimmed by 6 bases and 4 bases, with 12 bases remaining between them. The CDR3 extends over 14 amino acids. The germline gives CDR1 MDHEN, CDR2 SYDVKM. The CDR3 here is CASRLTGNNEKLFF. CDR3 DNA sequence: TGTGCCAGCAGATTGACAGGAAATAATGAAAAACTGTTTTTT.

V usage is TRBV6-5 and J usage is TRBJ2-2; D perhaps matches TRBD1 (5 bases). V was pared by 6 bases and J by 5 bases, with 13 bases between. This CDR3 is built from 14 residues. Germline CDR1 MNHEY, CDR2 SVGAGI. CDR3 coding DNA: TGTGCCAGCAGCTTATTCAGGGTTACCGGGGAGCTGTTTTTT. It translates to CASSLFRVTGELFF.

The J gene is TRBJ2-7, the V gene TRBV6-6, with 10 bases identical to TRBD2. This CDR3 spans 14 amino acids. Germline V gene sequence: CDR1 MNHNY, CDR2 SVGAGI (reference sequence). Unmatched junction bases numbered 3, after V lost 4 bases and J lost 3 bases. The CDR3 loop reads CASSFSGGRYEQYF. In DNA form, the CDR3 reads TGTGCCAGCAGTTTTAGCGGGGGGCGCTACGAGCAGTACTTC.

The DNA of the CDR3 is TGTGCCAGCAGTCTCCGGGACAGGGTACGAGAGACCCAGTACTTC. As protein: CASSLRDRVRETQYF. The J gene is TRBJ2-5, the V gene TRBV6-6; 9 bases agree with TRBD1. Germline V lookup: CDR1 MNHNY, CDR2 SVGAGI (reference sequence). This CDR3 comprises 15 residues. V trimming: 5 bases; J trimming: 4 bases; junction bases outside the gene matches: 8.

The rearrangement joins TRBV6-5 to TRBJ1-2; TRBD1 might be the D (5 bases). The CDR3 covers 15 residues. V was cut by 0 bases and J by 6 bases, with 14 bases left in between. Germline assignment: CDR1 MNHEY and CDR2 SVGAGI. Written as DNA, the CDR3 is TGTGCCAGCAGTTACTCGATCTATGGGGCAGATGGCTACACCTTC. Amino acid sequence: CASSYSIYGADGYTF.

This chain links TRBV24-1 with TRBJ2-2; TRBD2 matches at 7 bases. The V gene's germline CDR1 is KGHDR and CDR2 SFDVKD. The CDR3 spans 16 residues. V dropped 4 bases and J dropped 4; count of bases not matched to a gene: 8. The DNA for the CDR3 is TGTGCCACCAGTGACCCCTTAGCGGGCACCACCGGGGAGCTGTTTTTT. Residues: CATSDPLAGTTGELFF.

This clone was recorded only once. This chain connects TRBV3-1 (or the pseudogene TRBV3-2) to TRBJ2-7, with 9 bases lining up with TRBD1. After removal of 1 base from V and 2 bases from J, the junction contained 12 bases not matched to a gene. The CDR3 has 18 residues. Germline V gene sequence: CDR1 LGHDT, CDR2 YNNKEL (reference sequence). The CDR3 sequence: CASSQGLRTGGSPYEQYF. The CDR3 region has the DNA TGTGCCAGCAGCCAAGGGCTCAGAACAGGGGGCAGCCCCTACGAGCAGTACTTC.

As to this clone: Additional DNA sequences in this sample encode the identical CDR3. V and J are TRBV28 and TRBJ1-2; possible D gene TRBD1, 6 bases. Trimming stripped 3 bases from V and 1 base from J, with 9 bases between. The CDR3 has 14 residues. Per the germline V gene, CDR1 is MDHEN and CDR2 is SYDVKM. The DNA for the CDR3 is TGTGCCAGCAGTTTGAACAGGGTTAACTATGGCTACACCTTC. This codes for CASSLNRVNYGYTF.